A single sample is the source of the 21 T cell receptor beta chains below, sequenced in a study of cytomegalovirus exposure and HLA in healthy donors. The assay was immunoSEQ multiplex PCR, and TCRdb's table has in-frame clones only and misses some. The sample contains tens of thousands of clones, about nine tenths of which appear only once. The sequencing sample was made of PBMCs. The origin of the receptors is a man between 18 and 35 years old in good health and CMV-seronegative.

The count of this clone is one. The CDR3 here is CASMEGSSSYEQYF. The CDR3 DNA reads as TGTGCCAGCATGGAGGGGTCGAGCTCCTACGAGCAGTACTTC. The V and J genes are TRBV13 and TRBJ2-7, with D possibly matching TRBD2 (6 bases). V lost 7 bases to trimming and J lost 0 bases, with 13 bases between them. Germline V CDR1 and CDR2: PRHDT, FYEKMQ (reference sequence). This CDR3 has 14 residues.

The CDR3 loop reads CASSSTGPEQYF. In DNA form, the CDR3 reads TGTGCCAGCAGCTCGACAGGGCCGGAGCAGTACTTC. The J gene is TRBJ2-7, the V gene TRBV11-3, with TRBD1 identical over 7 bases. Trimming cost V 4 bases and J 7 bases; bases outside gene matches: 4. The CDR3 runs 12 residues. The germline V gene has CDR1 SGHNT and CDR2 YENEEA.

The chain uses TRBV5-1 and TRBJ2-7, with TRBD2 identical over 7 bases. This CDR3 has 15 residues. J gave up 6 bases and V 0 bases, and 9 bases lay outside the gene matches. CDR1 and CDR2 (germline): SGHRS, YFSETQ. The CDR3 reads CASSLVGAGVGEQYF. The CDR3 region has the DNA TGCGCCAGCAGCTTGGTAGGCGCGGGAGTCGGCGAGCAGTACTTC.

This chain links TRBV5-1 with TRBJ1-1; D call uncertain. CDR1 and CDR2 from the germline V gene are SGHRS and YFSETQ. V was trimmed by 0 bases and J by 6 bases, leaving 12 bases between them. The CDR3 is 14 residues long. This CDR3 reads CASSLDIFNAEAFF. The DNA for the CDR3 is TGCGCCAGCAGCTTGGACATCTTTAATGCTGAAGCTTTCTTT.

The chain is built from TRBV2 and TRBJ2-1; 7 nucleotides line up with TRBD2. Per the germline V gene, CDR1 is SNHLY and CDR2 is FYNNEI. The CDR3 is 13 amino acids. Trimming at V came to 7 bases and at J to 5 bases, leaving 5 bases not matched to a gene. The CDR3 bases are TGTGCCAGCAAGAGGGAGGGTAACAATGAGCAGTTCTTC. This sequence encodes CASKREGNNEQFF.

The V and J genes are TRBV28 and TRBJ1-1; maybe TRBD1 (6 bases). Between the trimmed V and J ends, which lost 2 bases and 1 base, there was a span of 8 bases. The CDR3 covers 14 residues. The germline V gene has CDR1 MDHEN and CDR2 SYDVKM. Here the CDR3 DNA reads TGTGCCAGCAGTTTAGACAGGCCGAACACTGAAGCTTTCTTT. This translates into CASSLDRPNTEAFF.

The CDR3 nucleotides read TGTGCCACCAGCATTCAGGGGGGTACGGCTTTCTTT. Protein: CATSIQGGTAFF. The chain has TRBV15 and TRBJ1-1; 7 bases fit TRBD1. Germline values: CDR1 LNHNV, CDR2 YYDKDF (reference sequence). The trim removed 4 bases at V and 11 bases at J, leaving 7 bases unmatched. This CDR3 spans 12 amino acids.

This clone appeared a few times. V is TRBV18 and J is TRBJ2-7, with 8 bases aligning to TRBD1. This CDR3 has 14 residues. Germline CDR1 and CDR2: KGHSH and LQKENI. The ends lost 6 bases at V and 6 bases at J; junction bases unmatched: 10. CDR3 sequence (DNA): TGTGCCAGCTCTGTTACAGGGGGTGTGATCGAGCAGTACTTC. Translated, it gives CASSVTGGVIEQYF.

This clone was recorded once. CDR3 nucleotides: TGTGCCATCAGTGAGACTAGCGGGACCTCCTACGAGCAGTACTTC. Its translation: CAISETSGTSYEQYF. The chain links TRBV10-3 to TRBJ2-7; 10 nucleotides agree with TRBD2. The CDR3 consists of 15 residues. From germline, CDR1 is ENHRY and CDR2 SYGVKD. Trimming took 2 bases from V and 0 from J; bases not matched to a gene: 1.

The chain employs TRBV11-3 and TRBJ1-4; D is uncertain. The germline gives CDR1 SGHNT, CDR2 YENEEA. V dropped 6 bases and J dropped 6 bases, with 17 bases sitting between them. The CDR3 spans 15 residues. The CDR3 bases are TGTGCCAGCAGGGGAGGCGGGGTGGAAGATGAAAAACTGTTTTTT. This encodes CASRGGGVEDEKLFF. Filled out from reference TRBV11-3 and TRBJ1-4, the complete variable domain reads EAGVVQSPRYKIIEKKQPVAFWCNPISGHNTLYWYLQNLGQGPELLIRYENEEAVDDSQLPKDRFSAERLKGVDSTLKIQPAELGDSAVYLCASRGGGVEDEKLFFGSGTQLSVL.

The CDR3 DNA reads TGTGCCACCAGCAGAGACCGGGACTTGCCCACAGATACGCAGTATTTT. Translating gives CATSRDRDLPTDTQYF. The chain is built from TRBV15 and TRBJ2-3, with D maybe TRBD2 (6 bases). The CDR3 is 16 amino acids. V lost 0 bases, J lost 2 bases, and 12 bases lay in between. Germline CDR1 and CDR2: LNHNV and YYDKDF (reference sequence).

J is TRBJ2-7 and V is TRBV27; TRBD1 matches at 10 bases. With 6 bases clipped from V and 6 bases from J, the junction kept 11 bases outside the gene matches. Germline V CDR1 and CDR2: MNHEY, SMNVEV (reference sequence). This CDR3 contains 15 residues. CDR3 nucleotide sequence: TGTGCCAGCAGCCTTCGACAGGGGGCTATGCGCGAGCAGTACTTC. Translating gives CASSLRQGAMREQYF.

The chain couples TRBV19 to TRBJ1-1; TRBD1 is a possible D gene (5 bases). V dropped 1 base and J dropped 5 bases, with 17 bases sitting between them. The CDR3 consists of 16 residues. Germline V gene sequence: CDR1 LNHDA, CDR2 SQIVND (reference sequence). CDR3: CASSIGRSGAFTEAFF. For the CDR3, the DNA is TGTGCCAGTAGTATAGGTCGGAGTGGGGCCTTTACTGAAGCTTTCTTT.

The rearrangement joins TRBV19 to TRBJ1-2, with 7 bases that match TRBD1. The ends lost 7 bases at V and 8 bases at J; junction bases unmatched: 13. The germline gives CDR1 LNHDA, CDR2 SQIVND (reference sequence). The CDR3 totals 14 residues. CDR3 DNA: TGTGCCAGTACCTCCTTCGGACAGGTGCTCGGCTACACCTTC. It translates to CASTSFGQVLGYTF.

The chain uses TRBV5-6 and TRBJ2-7; D is uncertain. CDR1 is SGHDT, CDR2 YYEEEE, per germline. CDR3 length: 11 amino acids. Deletions cut 0 bases from V and 9 bases from J, with 7 bases between. The CDR3 region has the DNA TGTGCCAGCAGCTTGGGTGCCGGGCAGTACTTC. Protein product: CASSLGAGQYF.

This clone was counted a few times. This rearrangement joins TRBV6-6 to TRBJ2-1, with D possibly matching TRBD2 (7 bases). The CDR3 extends over 13 amino acids. Trimming shortened V by 10 bases and J by 6 bases, and 16 bases separated the two germline ends. From germline, CDR1 is MNHNY and CDR2 SVGAGI (reference sequence). The DNA of the CDR3 is TGTGCCACCCGCTCCGGGGGGCGCAATGAGCAGTTCTTC. Protein sequence: CATRSGGRNEQFF.

V and J are TRBV19 and TRBJ2-7; 10 bases are a match to TRBD1. In germline, CDR1 is LNHDA, CDR2 SQIVND (reference sequence). CDR3 length equals 14 residues. The ends lost 3 bases at V and 4 bases at J; junction bases unmatched: 3. The CDR3 region has the DNA TGTGCCAGTAGTATCGGACAGGGGGTTTACGAGCAGTACTTC. Its translation: CASSIGQGVYEQYF.

The chain recombines TRBV27 with TRBJ2-7; 12 bases are a match to TRBD2. Germline CDR1 reads MNHEY; CDR2 reads SMNVEV (reference sequence). CDR3 length equals 15 residues. V shed 4 bases, J shed 2 bases, and the junction held 3 bases outside the gene matches. The CDR3 sequence: CASSSSGRAAYEQYF. Written as DNA, the CDR3 is TGTGCCAGCAGTTCTAGCGGGAGGGCCGCCTACGAGCAGTACTTC.

This clone has only one observation. In DNA form, the CDR3 reads TGTGCCAGTAGTAGCCCCGGGCAGGGGACCTTCGAAGCTTTCTTT. It codes for CASSSPGQGTFEAFF. This rearrangement joins TRBV19 to TRBJ1-1; a possible D gene is TRBD1 (6 bases). CDR3 length equals 15 residues. Germline CDR1 and CDR2: LNHDA and SQIVND (reference sequence). The germline V and J ends were trimmed by 4 bases and 8 bases, with 20 bases remaining between them.

The rearrangement joins TRBV6-1 to TRBJ2-6; D call uncertain. The CDR3 extends over 15 amino acids. Trimming removed 1 base at V and 0 bases at J, with 4 bases between. The germline V gene encodes CDR1 MNHNS and CDR2 SASEGT. The CDR3 nucleotides read TGTGCCAGCAGTGAAGACAGCTCTGGGGCCAACGTCCTGACTTTC. It is translated as CASSEDSSGANVLTF.

The J gene is TRBJ2-7, the V gene TRBV5-1; TRBD1 aligns across 9 bases. The CDR3 is made up of 15 amino acids. V was clipped by 4 bases and J by 2 bases; unmatched bases: 7. Germline CDR1 is SGHRS and CDR2 is YFSETQ. CDR3 in DNA: TGCGCCAGCAGCAAGCTCGGGACAGGGCCCTACGAGCAGTACTTC. It encodes CASSKLGTGPYEQYF.